The rows below give T cell receptor beta chains drawn from one sample of a study of blood T cell repertoires in COVID-19. Generated by immunoSEQ multiplex PCR, the TCRdb table keeps only in-frame clones and is missing some. The sample carries over 90,000 clones, 90% recorded once. Source material: peripheral blood. The receptors derive from a man aged 45 to 65 with acute or convalescent COVID-19. CDR3s include the opening cysteine and the closing phenylalanine or tryptophan. D genes are given only for firm matches. For some rows the clone size is stated as once, few or many, or as a class when expanded; others skip it.

v_call,d_call,clone_size,j_call,cdr3_nt,cdr3_aa
TRBV29-1,NA,NA,TRBJ1-5,TGCAGCGTTGCGGGGGAGGGTCAGCCCCAGCATTTT,CSVAGEGQPQHF
TRBV5-6,TRBD1,NA,TRBJ1-5,TGTGCCAGCAGCCAAGGACAGGGCGGCAATCAGCCCCAGCATTTT,CASSQGQGGNQPQHF
TRBV4-1,TRBD2,few,TRBJ2-3,TGCGCCAGCAGCCGCGAGGGGCTAGCGGGAGCCTACACAGATACGCAGTATTTT,CASSREGLAGAYTDTQYF
TRBV6-5,NA,NA,TRBJ1-4,TGTGCCAGCAGTTACTCCCACAGGGCTGAAAAACTGTTTTTT,CASSYSHRAEKLFF
TRBV6-6,TRBD2,NA,TRBJ2-5,TGTGCCAGCAGTACTAGCGGGGAGACCCAGTACTTC,CASSTSGETQYF
TRBV5-1,TRBD2,once,TRBJ2-5,TGCGCCAGCAGCGAACTAGCGGGAGTAGAGACCCAGTACTTC,CASSELAGVETQYF
TRBV18,TRBD1,NA,TRBJ2-7,TGTGCCAGCTCACCAGGACAGGGTGAAGAGCAGTACTTC,CASSPGQGEEQYF
TRBV5-1,TRBD2,NA,TRBJ2-1,TGCGCCAGCAGCCCAACTAGCGGGAAAACTGAGCAGTTCTTC,CASSPTSGKTEQFF
TRBV5-1,TRBD2,NA,TRBJ2-3,TGCGCCAGCAGCTTGGGACTAGCGGGAGTAATAGATACGCAGTATTTT,CASSLGLAGVIDTQYF
TRBV9,TRBD1,NA,TRBJ2-2,TGTGCCAGCAGCGTAGCTACAGGGGCGGTAGCGAACACCGGGGAGCTGTTTTTT,CASSVATGAVANTGELFF
TRBV18,NA,NA,TRBJ2-7,TGTGCCAGCTCACCTTTGGCAGCTAGCGAGCAGTACTTC,CASSPLAASEQYF
TRBV4-1,TRBD2,NA,TRBJ2-1,TGCGCCAGCAGCCGATCTTGGACTAGCGGGATCTCCTACAATGAGCAGTTCTTC,CASSRSWTSGISYNEQFF
TRBV5-1,NA,few,TRBJ1-6,TGCGCCAGCAGCCCGACTTATCAAAATTCACCCCTCCACTTT,CASSPTYQNSPLHF
TRBV19,TRBD2,NA,TRBJ2-1,TGTGCCAGTAGCACCGGGACTAGCGGTTACAATGAGCAGTTCTTC,CASSTGTSGYNEQFF
TRBV4-2,NA,NA,TRBJ2-7,TGTGCCAGCAGCCAGAGGCAGGGATACGAGCAGTACTTC,CASSQRQGYEQYF